Listed here are 8 T cell receptor beta chains from one sample, sequenced in a study of shared clonotypes between healthy human individuals. Assay: immunoSEQ multiplex PCR; the TCRdb copy retains only in-frame clones and omits some. The table shows roughly 1,600,000 clones, with about 98.5% occurring only once. Sequenced input: naive CD4+ T cells sorted from blood. Subset noted: CD45RA+ positively selected. These receptors came from a young man in good health.

This chain links TRBV9 with TRBJ2-1; 10 nucleotides agree with TRBD1. The CDR3 has 17 residues. Germline CDR1 reads SGDLS; CDR2 reads YYNGEE. Trimming took 0 bases from V and 7 from J; bases not matched to a gene: 10. CDR3 amino acids: CASSVDPGQGVVNEQFF. In DNA form, the CDR3 reads TGTGCCAGCAGCGTAGACCCTGGACAGGGGGTCGTGAATGAGCAGTTCTTC.

The V gene is TRBV6-4, the J gene TRBJ1-1; D is possibly TRBD1 (6 bases). Germline CDR1 MRHNA, CDR2 SNTAGT. The CDR3 covers 15 residues. V lost 0 bases to trimming and J lost 4 bases, with 12 bases between them. The CDR3 DNA reads as TGTGCCAGCAGTGACTCGGGGGCTAGCTCCACTGAAGCTTTCTTT. Translated, it gives CASSDSGASSTEAFF.

The genes are TRBV6-1 and TRBJ2-3; TRBD2 agrees at 10 bases. Germline V gives CDR1 MNHNS, CDR2 SASEGT. V lost 4 bases and J lost 6; bases outside the gene matches: 10. The CDR3 runs 16 residues. DNA for the CDR3: TGTGCCAGCAGTGTCCAGACTAGCGGGTTCGGTGATACGCAGTATTTT. This encodes CASSVQTSGFGDTQYF.

The chain combines TRBV19 with TRBJ1-1; no clear D gene. V was pared by 3 bases and J by 4 bases, with 18 bases between. CDR3 length: 16 amino acids. In germline, CDR1 is LNHDA, CDR2 SQIVND (reference sequence). CDR3 bases: TGTGCCAGTAGTATTTGGTTCCGTGGGGTAAGCACTGAAGCTTTCTTT. It is translated as CASSIWFRGVSTEAFF.

CDR3 in DNA: TGTGCCAGCAGCCACCCAATCCTAGACACCTACGAGCAGTACTTC. Its protein is CASSHPILDTYEQYF. V usage is TRBV27 and J usage is TRBJ2-7, with D hard to call. The CDR3 covers 15 residues. The germline gives CDR1 MNHEY, CDR2 SMNVEV (reference sequence). Trimming took off 6 bases at V and 2 bases at J, with 17 bases between the two ends.

The rearrangement joins TRBV5-6 to TRBJ1-5; 7 nucleotides align to TRBD1. The germline V gene encodes CDR1 SGHDT and CDR2 YYEEEE. V gave up 3 bases and J gave up 1 base; unmatched junction bases: 10. The CDR3 is made up of 17 amino acids. The CDR3 nucleotides are TGTGCCAGCAGCTCCCTAAACAGGGGATTAAGCAATCAGCCCCAGCATTTT. Protein product: CASSSLNRGLSNQPQHF.

J is TRBJ1-5 and V is TRBV28, with a tentative D call TRBD1 (6 bases). V lost 7 bases, J lost 7 bases, and 20 bases lay in between. The CDR3 spans 15 residues. Germline CDR1 MDHEN, CDR2 SYDVKM. Here the CDR3 reads CASTPQTGVEQPQHF. CDR3 DNA sequence: TGTGCCAGCACCCCGCAGACAGGAGTGGAACAGCCCCAGCATTTT.

This chain connects TRBV5-8 to TRBJ2-1; TRBD1 is a possible D gene (5 bases). V lost 0 bases, J lost 3 bases, and 10 bases lay in between. This CDR3 is built from 15 residues. Germline V lookup: CDR1 SGHTS, CDR2 YDEGEE. This chain's CDR3 is CASSLAAGYYNEQFF. DNA for the CDR3: TGTGCCAGCAGCTTGGCAGCAGGGTACTACAATGAGCAGTTCTTC.